This T cell receptor beta chain was documented in a study of blood T cells in healthy people across ages. This clonotype was seen a few times. No antigen is known for it. Study-wide results and limits: Naive and antigen-experienced cells could not be conclusively compared, given unsorted PBMCs.

Primed by a sample-barcoded 5' primer and a J-beta primer mix, a second PCR proceeded for about 6 to 11 cycles. MiXCR, run by TCRdb on the 5' RACE reads, gives a single entry per CDR3 protein. The sample has around 940,000 distinct CDR3 sequences, roughly 51% seen once. Germline CDR1 SNHLY, CDR2 FYNNEI. The CDR3 loop spans 13 amino acids. V dropped 4 bases and J dropped 3 bases, with 10 bases sitting between them. This clonotype originated in a woman in her sixties in good health. The sample taken for sequencing was blood. V is TRBV2 and J is TRBJ2-7, with D possibly being TRBD2 (6 bases). The CDR3 nucleotides are TGTGCCAGCAGTGTCGGGGGACTCTACGAGCAGTACTTC. It encodes CASSVGGLYEQYF.